This T cell receptor (beta chain) is from a study of cytomegalovirus exposure and HLA in healthy donors (dated by TCRdb to the late 2010s). With regard to the full study: A later analysis indicated that the 95 to 150 validation repertoires were generated on the platform also employed for the approximately 670 repertoires of the first cohort. The study was designed to test whether signatures of past pathogen exposure could be identified by cataloging public T cell receptors. Besides the first cohort of 550 to 750 subjects, a separate validation cohort made up of over 95 different subjects was used. The study combined high-throughput TCR immunosequencing, statistical association of individual TCRs with disease status, and machine learning to predict cytomegalovirus infection status.

The V end gives up 7 bases and the J end 2 bases, leaving 7 bases in the junction not matched to a gene. The germline V gene gives CDR1 as MNHNS and CDR2 as SASEGT. The CDR3 spans 14 residues, from the cysteine through the phenylalanine. The retained sequence is limited to the CDR3, 42 bases, with the frame set at the first base. With regard to this clone: The specificity of this receptor is unknown. No much larger clone is present one base from it, and per-base qualities are unavailable.

Separate from the roughly 700-subject first cohort, the validation cohort of roughly 110 subjects was the group to which the donors belonged. Summary of the overall study and its limitations: Of the cluster scores, about 94% were above 0 in a later analysis, which found that TCRs clustered in the first cohort also tended to co-occur in the 120 validation repertoires. A few of the identified cytomegalovirus-associated TCR beta chains were confirmed in vitro to be specific for cytomegalovirus antigens. The authors suggested that the approach could potentially be extended to other disease states and immunological phenotypes. Most TCR sequences were seen in very few donors, while some public TCRs were found in many individuals. All 110 or so repertoires were used to score co-occurrence in the validation cohort in a later analysis, because that analysis had no HLA typing for the cohort. The classifier was reported to diagnose cytomegalovirus status with high specificity and sensitivity in both the original and validation cohorts. The study gave a list of 150 to 200 TCR beta chains associated with cytomegalovirus.

Library method: the immunoSEQ multiplex PCR assay. The original methods were these. To diagnose cytomegalovirus status from the catalog of TCR beta chain sequences, a statistical classification framework was built. In TCRdb, the immuneACCESS table is reduced to in-frame sequences with V and J assigned. These tables do not hold every clone; where another copy was compared, an unresolved V gene accounts for under half, and the others remain unexplained. That table is the source of V, J and clone size, and D and trimming were worked out from the DNA. Counted in this sample were around 52,000 clones; about nine tenths of them appeared once. The ten largest make up under 7.5% of the sample.

This chain joins TRBV6-1 to TRBJ2-7; TRBD2 agrees with 8 junctional bases. This receptor was obtained from a woman in her twenties or thirties in good health and CMV-seronegative. The sequenced sample was PBMCs. The DNA sequence follows: TGTGCCAGCACCTTCAGCGGGAGTCCCTACGAGCAGTACTTC. This is translated as CASTFSGSPYEQYF.